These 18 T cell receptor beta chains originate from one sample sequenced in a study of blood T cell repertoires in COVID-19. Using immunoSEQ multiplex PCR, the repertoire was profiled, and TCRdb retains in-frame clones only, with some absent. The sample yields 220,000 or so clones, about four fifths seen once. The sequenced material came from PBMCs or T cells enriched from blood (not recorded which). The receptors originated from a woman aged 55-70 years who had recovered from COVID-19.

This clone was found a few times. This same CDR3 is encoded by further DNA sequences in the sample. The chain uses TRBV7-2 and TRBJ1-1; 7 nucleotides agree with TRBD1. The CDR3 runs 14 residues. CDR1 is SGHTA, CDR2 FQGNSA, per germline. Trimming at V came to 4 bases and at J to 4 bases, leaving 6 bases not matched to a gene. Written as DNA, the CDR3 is TGTGCCAGCAGCTCGTCAGGGGGAGGCACTGAAGCTTTCTTT. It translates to CASSSSGGGTEAFF.

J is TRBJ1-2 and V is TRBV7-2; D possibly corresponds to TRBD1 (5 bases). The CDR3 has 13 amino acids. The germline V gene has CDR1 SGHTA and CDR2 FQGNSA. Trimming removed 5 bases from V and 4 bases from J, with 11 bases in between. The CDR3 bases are TGTGCCAGCAGCCCGCCGGGGGGCTATGGCTACACCTTC. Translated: CASSPPGGYGYTF.

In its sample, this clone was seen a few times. CDR3 residues: CASSLGTVGPSEQFF. CDR3 nucleotide sequence: TGTGCCAGCTCTCTAGGGACAGTGGGCCCAAGTGAGCAGTTCTTC. The chain has TRBV18 and TRBJ2-1; 7 nucleotides align to TRBD1. The V gene's germline CDR1 is KGHSH and CDR2 LQKENI. The V segment lost 6 bases and the J segment 9 bases; nucleotides outside the gene matches: 14. The CDR3 extends over 15 amino acids.

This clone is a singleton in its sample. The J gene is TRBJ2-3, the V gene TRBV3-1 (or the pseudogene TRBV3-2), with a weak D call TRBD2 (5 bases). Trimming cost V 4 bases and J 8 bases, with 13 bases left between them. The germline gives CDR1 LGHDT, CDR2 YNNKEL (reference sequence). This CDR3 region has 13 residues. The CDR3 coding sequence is TGTGCCAGCAGCCCCTCCGGGGTCCTTACGCAGTATTTT. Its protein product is CASSPSGVLTQYF.

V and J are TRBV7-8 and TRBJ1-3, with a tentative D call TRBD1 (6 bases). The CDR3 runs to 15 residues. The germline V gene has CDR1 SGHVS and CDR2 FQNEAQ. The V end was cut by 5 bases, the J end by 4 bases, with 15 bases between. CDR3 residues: CASSPPGVSGNTIYF. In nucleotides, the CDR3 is TGTGCCAGCAGCCCTCCAGGGGTTTCGGGAAACACCATATATTTT.

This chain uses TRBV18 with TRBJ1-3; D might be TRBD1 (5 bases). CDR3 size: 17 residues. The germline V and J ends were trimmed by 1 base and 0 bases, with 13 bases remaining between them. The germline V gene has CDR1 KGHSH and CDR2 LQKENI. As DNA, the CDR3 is TGTGCCAGCTCACCACTCGACAGTTTTAGCTCTGGAAACACCATATATTTT. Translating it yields CASSPLDSFSSGNTIYF. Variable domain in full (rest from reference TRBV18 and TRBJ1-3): NAGVMQNPRHLVRRRGQEARLRCSPMKGHSHVYWYRQLPEEGLKFMVYLQKENIIDESGMPKERFSAEFPKEGPSILRIQQVVRGDSAAYFCASSPLDSFSSGNTIYFGEGSWLTVV.

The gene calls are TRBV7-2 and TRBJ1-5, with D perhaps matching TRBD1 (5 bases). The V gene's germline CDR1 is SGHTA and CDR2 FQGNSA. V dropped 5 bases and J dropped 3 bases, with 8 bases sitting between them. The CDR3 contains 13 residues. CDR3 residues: CASSRQFNQPQHF. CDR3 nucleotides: TGTGCCAGCAGCCGACAGTTCAATCAGCCCCAGCATTTT.

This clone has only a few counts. DNA of the CDR3: TGTGCCATCAGTGAGAGACCCGGACAGGGTCAGCCCCAGCATTTT. Protein product: CAISERPGQGQPQHF. The chain combines TRBV10-3 with TRBJ1-5; 8 positions agree with TRBD1. Germline V gives CDR1 ENHRY, CDR2 SYGVKD. The CDR3 spans 15 residues. The V gene end was trimmed by 2 bases and the J gene end by 6 bases; junction bases not matched to a gene: 6.

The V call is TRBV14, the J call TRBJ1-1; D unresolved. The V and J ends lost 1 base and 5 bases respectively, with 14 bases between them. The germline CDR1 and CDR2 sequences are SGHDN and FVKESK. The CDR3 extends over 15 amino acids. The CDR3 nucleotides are TGTGCCAGCAGCCAAGTTGAGGGTCGAGTGACTGAAGCTTTCTTT. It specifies CASSQVEGRVTEAFF.

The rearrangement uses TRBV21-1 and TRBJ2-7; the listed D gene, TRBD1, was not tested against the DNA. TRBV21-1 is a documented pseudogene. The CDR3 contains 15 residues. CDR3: CASSKRDREAYEQYF. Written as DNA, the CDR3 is TGTGCCAGCAGCAAAAGGGACAGGGAGGCCTACGAGCAGTACTTC.

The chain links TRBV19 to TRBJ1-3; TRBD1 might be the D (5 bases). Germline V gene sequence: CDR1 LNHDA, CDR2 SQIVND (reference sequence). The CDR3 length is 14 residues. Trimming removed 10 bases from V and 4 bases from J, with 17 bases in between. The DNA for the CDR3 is TGTGCCACCCTACGGACATCTTCAGGAAACACCATATATTTT. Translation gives CATLRTSSGNTIYF.

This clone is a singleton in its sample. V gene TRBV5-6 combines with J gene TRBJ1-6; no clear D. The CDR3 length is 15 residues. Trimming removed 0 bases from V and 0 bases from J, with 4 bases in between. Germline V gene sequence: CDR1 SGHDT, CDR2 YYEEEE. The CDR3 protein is CASSLGSSYNSPLHF. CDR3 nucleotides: TGTGCCAGCAGCTTGGGTAGCTCCTATAATTCACCCCTCCACTTT. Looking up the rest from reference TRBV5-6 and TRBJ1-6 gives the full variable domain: DAGVTQSPTHLIKTRGQQVTLRCSPKSGHDTVSWYQQALGQGPQFIFQYYEEEERQRGNFPDRFSGHQFPNYSSELNVNALLLGDSALYLCASSLGSSYNSPLHFGNGTRLTVT.

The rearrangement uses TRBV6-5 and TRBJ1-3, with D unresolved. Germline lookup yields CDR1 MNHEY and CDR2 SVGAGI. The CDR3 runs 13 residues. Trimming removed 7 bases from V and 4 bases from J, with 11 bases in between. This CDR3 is CASTSTRGNTIYF. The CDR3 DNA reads TGTGCCAGCACCTCAACTCGGGGAAACACCATATATTTT.

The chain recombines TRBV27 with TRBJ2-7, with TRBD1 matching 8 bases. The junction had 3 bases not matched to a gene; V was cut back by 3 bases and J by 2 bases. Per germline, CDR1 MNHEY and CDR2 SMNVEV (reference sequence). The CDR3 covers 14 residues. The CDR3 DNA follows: TGTGCCAGCAGTTTCACAGGGGGTCCCTACGAGCAGTACTTC. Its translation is CASSFTGGPYEQYF.

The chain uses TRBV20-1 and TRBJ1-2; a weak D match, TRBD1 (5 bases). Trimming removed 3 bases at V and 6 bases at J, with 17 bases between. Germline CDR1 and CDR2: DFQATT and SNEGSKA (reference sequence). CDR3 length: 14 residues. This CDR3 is CSASYGTPGDGYTF. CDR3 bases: TGCAGTGCTAGTTACGGGACCCCGGGGGATGGCTACACCTTC.

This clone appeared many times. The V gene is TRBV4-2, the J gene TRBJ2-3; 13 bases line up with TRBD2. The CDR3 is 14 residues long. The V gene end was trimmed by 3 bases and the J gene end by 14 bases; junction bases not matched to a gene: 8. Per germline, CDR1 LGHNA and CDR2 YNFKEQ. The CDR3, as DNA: TGTGCCAGCAGCCATGGGACTAGCGGGGACCCTTGGTATTTT. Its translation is CASSHGTSGDPWYF.

This CDR3 is CASSPQVGLNEQFF. As DNA, the CDR3 is TGTGCCAGCAGCCCCCAGGTAGGTCTCAATGAGCAGTTCTTC. The chain combines TRBV7-2 with TRBJ2-1; no clear D. This CDR3 has 14 residues. Per the germline V gene, CDR1 is SGHTA and CDR2 is FQGNSA. V shed 5 bases and J shed 6 bases, with 14 bases lying between them.

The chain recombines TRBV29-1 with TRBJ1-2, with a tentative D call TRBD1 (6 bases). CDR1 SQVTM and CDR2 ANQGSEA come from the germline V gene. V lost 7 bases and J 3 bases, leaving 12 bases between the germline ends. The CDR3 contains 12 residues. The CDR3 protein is CSGSRGDYGYTF. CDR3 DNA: TGCAGCGGCTCCAGGGGAGACTATGGCTACACCTTC.